A single sample is the source of the 11 T cell receptor beta chains below, sequenced in a study of T cell repertoires in cytomegalovirus infection. No antigen is known for these receptors. MiXCR was run by TCRdb on the reads, yielding one entry per CDR3 protein. The table includes a few hundred thousand distinct CDR3 sequences, 33% detected once. Material: cultured PBMCs, obtained from culture after CMV antigen stimulation. These receptors originate from a human donor in good health (CMV status not recorded). Some clones in this sample may be carry-over from other donors' samples.

This chain links TRBV7-2 with TRBJ1-5, with TRBD1 as a possible D gene (5 bases). The CDR3 extends over 15 amino acids. Trimming took off 5 bases at V and 2 bases at J, with 13 bases between the two ends. CDR1 is SGHTA, CDR2 FQGNSA, per germline. CDR3 protein: CASSATRGGNQPQHF. The CDR3 bases are TGTGCCAGCAGCGCAACGAGAGGGGGCAATCAGCCCCAGCATTTT.

There are a few counts of this clonotype. The chain combines TRBV7-8 with TRBJ2-2; the D is unclear. In germline, CDR1 is SGHVS, CDR2 FQNEAQ. The CDR3 covers 14 residues. Trimming left V 6 bases short and J 4 bases short, with 12 bases between. CDR3 residues: CASRTTPTTGELFF. The CDR3 coding sequence is TGTGCCAGCAGGACGACACCTACCACCGGGGAGCTGTTTTTT.

This chain links TRBV5-1 with TRBJ2-1, with TRBD2 matching over 8 bases. The germline V gene has CDR1 SGHRS and CDR2 YFSETQ. Trimming removed 1 base from V and 6 bases from J; junction bases left unmatched: 6. The CDR3 length is 15 residues. Written as DNA, the CDR3 is TGCGCCAGCAGCTTGCCAGCGGGAGTTTCCAATGAGCAGTTCTTC. This translates into CASSLPAGVSNEQFF.

The V call is TRBV11-2, the J call TRBJ2-2; 12 bases map to TRBD2. Germline V lookup: CDR1 SGHAT, CDR2 FQNNGV. Trimming removed 11 bases from V and 3 bases from J; junction bases left unmatched: 1. The CDR3 extends over 13 amino acids. The CDR3 protein is CAASGRDTGELFF. In DNA, the CDR3 is TGTGCCGCTAGCGGGAGGGACACCGGGGAGCTGTTTTTT.

V and J are TRBV7-2 and TRBJ2-7, with D possibly being TRBD2 (7 bases). Germline loops: CDR1 SGHTA, CDR2 FQGNSA. Trimming removed 4 bases from V and 2 bases from J, with 36 bases in between. This CDR3 is 22 amino acids long. The CDR3 reads CASSYGTPASTGRVLVPYEQYF. CDR3 DNA sequence: TGTGCCAGCAGCTACGGAACACCTGCCTCTACAGGGAGGGTGTTGGTCCCCTACGAGCAGTACTTC. The whole variable domain, filled in from reference TRBV7-2 and TRBJ2-7, reads GAGVSQSPSNKVTEKGKDVELRCDPISGHTALYWYRQSLGQGLEFLIYFQGNSAPDKSGLPSDRFSAERTGGSVSTLTIQRTQQEDSAVYLCASSYGTPASTGRVLVPYEQYFGPGTRLTVT.

The chain has TRBV14 and TRBJ1-1; D gene ambiguous. Germline lookup yields CDR1 SGHDN and CDR2 FVKESK. CDR3 length: 15 amino acids. Trimming removed 7 bases from V and 2 bases from J, with 17 bases in between. The CDR3 spells CASTHTMVPNTEAFF. The DNA of the CDR3 is TGTGCCAGCACACACACGATGGTGCCAAACACTGAAGCTTTCTTT.

The genes are TRBV5-4 and TRBJ1-1; the D is unclear. Germline assignment: CDR1 SGHNT and CDR2 YYREEE (reference sequence). The CDR3 contains 14 residues. The V and J ends lost 4 bases and 0 bases respectively, with 10 bases between them. The CDR3 nucleotides are TGTGCCAGCAGCGAAGGAGATTTGAACACTGAAGCTTTCTTT. Translation: CASSEGDLNTEAFF.

This clonotype was observed a handful of times. The DNA of the CDR3 is TGTGCCAGCAGCCCCGCGAGGACAGGGCGTATAACTGAAGCTTTCTTT. Translating it yields CASSPARTGRITEAFF. The chain links TRBV4-2 to TRBJ1-1; 8 bases agree with TRBD1. Germline CDR1 is LGHNA and CDR2 is YNFKEQ. With V trimmed by 4 bases and J by 5 bases, 12 bases remained unmatched. CDR3 length: 16 amino acids.

The chain combines TRBV4-2 with TRBJ2-1; tentatively, D is TRBD2 (6 bases). CDR1 and CDR2 (germline): LGHNA, YNFKEQ. The CDR3 contains 14 residues. V gave up 4 bases and J gave up 10 bases, with 17 bases separating them. The CDR3 loop is CASSPGRLDKEQFF. The CDR3 DNA reads TGTGCCAGCAGCCCGGGCCGACTAGATAAAGAGCAGTTCTTC.

V is TRBV19 and J is TRBJ1-1; D is unclear. This CDR3 comprises 13 residues. Germline assignment: CDR1 LNHDA and CDR2 SQIVND (reference sequence). Deletions cut 1 base from V and 4 bases from J, with 7 bases between. The CDR3: CASSIVARTEAFF. The CDR3 DNA reads as TGTGCCAGTAGTATAGTTGCGCGCACTGAAGCTTTCTTT.

The chain couples TRBV6-6 to TRBJ1-5; tentative D call: TRBD1 (5 bases). Germline CDR1 and CDR2: MNHNY and SVGAGI (reference sequence). V was clipped by 4 bases and J by 0 bases, with 25 bases between them. The CDR3 is 20 amino acids. The CDR3 sequence: CASSSTPRDGYEYSNQPQHF. CDR3 bases: TGTGCCAGCAGTTCCACGCCTAGGGACGGATACGAATATAGCAATCAGCCCCAGCATTTT.